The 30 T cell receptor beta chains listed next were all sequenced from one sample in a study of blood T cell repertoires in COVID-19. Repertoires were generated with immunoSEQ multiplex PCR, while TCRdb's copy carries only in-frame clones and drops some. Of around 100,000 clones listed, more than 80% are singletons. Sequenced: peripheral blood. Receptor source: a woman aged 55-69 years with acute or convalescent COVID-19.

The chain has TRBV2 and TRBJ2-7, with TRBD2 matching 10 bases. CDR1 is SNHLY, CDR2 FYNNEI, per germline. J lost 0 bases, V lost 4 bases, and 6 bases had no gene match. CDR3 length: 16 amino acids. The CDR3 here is CASSAIAGGVSYEQYF. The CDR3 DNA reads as TGTGCCAGCAGTGCAATAGCGGGAGGTGTCTCCTACGAGCAGTACTTC.

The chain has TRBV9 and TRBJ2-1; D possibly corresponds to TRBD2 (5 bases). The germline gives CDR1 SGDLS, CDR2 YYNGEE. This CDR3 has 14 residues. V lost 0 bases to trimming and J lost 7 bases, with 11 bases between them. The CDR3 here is CASSVGLAWNEQFF. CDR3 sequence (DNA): TGTGCCAGCAGCGTAGGGCTAGCCTGGAATGAGCAGTTCTTC.

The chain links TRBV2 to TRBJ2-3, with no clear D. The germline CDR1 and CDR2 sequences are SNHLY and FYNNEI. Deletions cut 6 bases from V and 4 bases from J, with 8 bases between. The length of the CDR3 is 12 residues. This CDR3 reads CASRRSPDTQYF. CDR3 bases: TGTGCCAGCAGACGGTCTCCAGATACGCAGTATTTT.

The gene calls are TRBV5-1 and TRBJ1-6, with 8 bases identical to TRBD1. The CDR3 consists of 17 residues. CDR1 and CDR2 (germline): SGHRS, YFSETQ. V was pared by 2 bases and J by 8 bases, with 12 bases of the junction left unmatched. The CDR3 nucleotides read TGCGCCAGCAGCTTAAACCCCCGGGACAGGTTTTATTCACCCCTCCACTTT. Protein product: CASSLNPRDRFYSPLHF.

The CDR3 reads CASSKAETGINYGYTF. The CDR3 DNA reads as TGTGCCAGCAGCAAAGCGGAAACAGGGATTAACTATGGCTACACCTTC. J is TRBJ1-2 and V is TRBV9; D may be TRBD1 (6 bases). The ends were cut back, 4 bases at V and 1 base at J, with 17 bases in the middle. Germline V gene lookup returns CDR1 SGDLS and CDR2 YYNGEE. CDR3 length equals 16 residues.

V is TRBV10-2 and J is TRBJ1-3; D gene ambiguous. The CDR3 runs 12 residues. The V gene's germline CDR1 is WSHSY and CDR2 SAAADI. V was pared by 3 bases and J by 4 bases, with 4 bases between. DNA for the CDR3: TGCGCCAGCAGTGATCTGGGAAACACCATATATTTT. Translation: CASSDLGNTIYF.

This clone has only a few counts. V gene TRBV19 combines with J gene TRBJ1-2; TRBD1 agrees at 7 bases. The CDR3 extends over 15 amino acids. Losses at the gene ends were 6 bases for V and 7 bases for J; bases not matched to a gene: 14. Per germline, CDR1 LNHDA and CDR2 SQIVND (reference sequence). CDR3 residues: CASSPTGVRRSGYTF. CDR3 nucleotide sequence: TGTGCCAGTAGCCCTACAGGGGTAAGGAGGTCTGGCTACACCTTC. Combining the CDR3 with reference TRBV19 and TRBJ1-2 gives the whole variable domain DGGITQSPKYLFRKEGQNVTLSCEQNLNHDAMYWYRQDPGQGLRLIYYSQIVNDFQKGDIAEGYSVSREKKESFPLTVTSAQKNPTAFYLCASSPTGVRRSGYTFGSGTRLTVV.

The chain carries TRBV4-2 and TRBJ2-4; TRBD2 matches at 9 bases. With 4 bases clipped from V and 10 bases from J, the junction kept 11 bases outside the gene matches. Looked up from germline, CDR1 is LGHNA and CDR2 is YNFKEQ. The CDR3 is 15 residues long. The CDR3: CASSRGASGKEIQYF. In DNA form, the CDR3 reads TGTGCCAGCAGCCGCGGCGCTAGCGGGAAGGAAATTCAGTACTTC.

In nucleotides, the CDR3 is TGTGCCAGCAGCCAAGACTTCGCGGGAGGGTTCTCCTACGAGCAGTACTTC. As protein: CASSQDFAGGFSYEQYF. The chain couples TRBV14 to TRBJ2-7, with TRBD2 matching 9 bases. Germline V gene data show CDR1 as SGHDN and CDR2 as FVKESK. The ends lost 0 bases at V and 0 bases at J; junction bases unmatched: 6. CDR3 length: 17 amino acids.

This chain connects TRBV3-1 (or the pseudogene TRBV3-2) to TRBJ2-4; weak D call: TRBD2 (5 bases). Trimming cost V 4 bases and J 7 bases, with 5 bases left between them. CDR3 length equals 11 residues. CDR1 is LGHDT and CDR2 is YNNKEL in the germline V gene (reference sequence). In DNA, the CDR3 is TGTGCCAGCAGCCCGGGGAACATTCAGTACTTC. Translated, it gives CASSPGNIQYF.

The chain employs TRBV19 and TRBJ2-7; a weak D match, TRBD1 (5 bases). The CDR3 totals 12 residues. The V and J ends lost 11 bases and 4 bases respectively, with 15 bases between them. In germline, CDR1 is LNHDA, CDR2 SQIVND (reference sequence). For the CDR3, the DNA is TGTGCCCCATTAGGGGATCCATACGAGCAGTACTTC. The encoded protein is CAPLGDPYEQYF.

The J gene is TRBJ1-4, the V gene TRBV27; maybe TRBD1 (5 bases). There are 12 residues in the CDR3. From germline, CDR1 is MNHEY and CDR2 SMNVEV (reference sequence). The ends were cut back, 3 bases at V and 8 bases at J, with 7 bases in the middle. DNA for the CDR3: TGTGCCAGCAGTTTCCGGGGGGAAAAACTGTTTTTT. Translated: CASSFRGEKLFF.

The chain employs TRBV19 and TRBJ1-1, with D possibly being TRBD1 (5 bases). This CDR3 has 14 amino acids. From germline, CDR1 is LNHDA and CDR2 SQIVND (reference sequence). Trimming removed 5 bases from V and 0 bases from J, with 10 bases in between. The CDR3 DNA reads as TGTGCCAGTAGTGCCGACAGACTGAACACTGAAGCTTTCTTT. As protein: CASSADRLNTEAFF.

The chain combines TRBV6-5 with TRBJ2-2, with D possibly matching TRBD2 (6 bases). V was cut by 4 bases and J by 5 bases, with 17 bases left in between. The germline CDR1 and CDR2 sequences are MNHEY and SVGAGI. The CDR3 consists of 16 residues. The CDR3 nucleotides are TGTGCCAGCAGTTTCTCATCTAGCGTGCGAACCGGGGAGCTGTTTTTT. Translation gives CASSFSSSVRTGELFF.

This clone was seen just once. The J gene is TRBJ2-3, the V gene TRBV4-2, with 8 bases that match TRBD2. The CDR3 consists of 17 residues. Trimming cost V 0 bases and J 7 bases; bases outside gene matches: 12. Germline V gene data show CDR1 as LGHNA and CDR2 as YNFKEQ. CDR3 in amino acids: CASSQDVGSGALNTQYF. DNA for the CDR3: TGTGCCAGCAGCCAAGACGTCGGTAGCGGGGCCCTGAATACGCAGTATTTT.

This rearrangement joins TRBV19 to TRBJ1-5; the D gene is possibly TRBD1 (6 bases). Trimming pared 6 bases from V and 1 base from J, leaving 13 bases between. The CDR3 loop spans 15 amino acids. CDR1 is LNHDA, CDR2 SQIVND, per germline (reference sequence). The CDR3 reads CASSTGLSSNQPQHF. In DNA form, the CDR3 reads TGTGCCAGTAGCACAGGGCTTAGCAGCAATCAGCCCCAGCATTTT.

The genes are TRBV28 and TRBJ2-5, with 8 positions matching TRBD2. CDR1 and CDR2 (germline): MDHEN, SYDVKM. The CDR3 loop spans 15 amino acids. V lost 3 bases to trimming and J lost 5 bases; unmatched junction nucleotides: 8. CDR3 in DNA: TGTGCCAGCAGTTTTGGAGGGACGGGGGGGGAGACCCAGTACTTC. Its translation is CASSFGGTGGETQYF.

The CDR3 bases are TGTGCCAGCAGCTCAGGGGATCAGCCCCAGCATTTT. This encodes CASSSGDQPQHF. The gene calls are TRBV5-5 and TRBJ1-5; the D gene is possibly TRBD1 (6 bases). Germline CDR1 SGHKS, CDR2 YYEKEE (reference sequence). V gave up 3 bases and J gave up 5 bases, with 6 bases separating them. CDR3 length equals 12 residues.

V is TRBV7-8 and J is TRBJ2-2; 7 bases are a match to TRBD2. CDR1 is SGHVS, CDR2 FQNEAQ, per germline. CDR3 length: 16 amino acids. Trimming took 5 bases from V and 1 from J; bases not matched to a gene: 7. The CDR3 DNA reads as TGTGCCAGCAGCCGCAGACTAGCCCAGAACACCGGGGAGCTGTTTTTT. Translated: CASSRRLAQNTGELFF.

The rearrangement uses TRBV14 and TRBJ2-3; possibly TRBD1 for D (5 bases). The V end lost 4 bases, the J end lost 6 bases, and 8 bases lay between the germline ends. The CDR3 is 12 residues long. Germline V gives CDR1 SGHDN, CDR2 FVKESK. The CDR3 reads CASSLYRDTQYF. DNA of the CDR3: TGTGCCAGCAGCCTATACAGGGATACGCAGTATTTT.

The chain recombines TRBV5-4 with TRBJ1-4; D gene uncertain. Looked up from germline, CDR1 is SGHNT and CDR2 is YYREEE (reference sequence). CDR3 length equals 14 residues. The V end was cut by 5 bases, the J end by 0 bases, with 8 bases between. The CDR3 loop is CASRNTSTNEKLFF. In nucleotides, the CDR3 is TGTGCCAGCAGGAACACCTCAACTAATGAAAAACTGTTTTTT.

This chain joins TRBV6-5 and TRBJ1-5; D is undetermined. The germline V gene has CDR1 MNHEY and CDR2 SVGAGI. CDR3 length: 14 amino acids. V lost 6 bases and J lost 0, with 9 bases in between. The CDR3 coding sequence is TGTGCCAGCAGGCAGTCTTATAGCAATCAGCCCCAGCATTTT. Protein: CASRQSYSNQPQHF.

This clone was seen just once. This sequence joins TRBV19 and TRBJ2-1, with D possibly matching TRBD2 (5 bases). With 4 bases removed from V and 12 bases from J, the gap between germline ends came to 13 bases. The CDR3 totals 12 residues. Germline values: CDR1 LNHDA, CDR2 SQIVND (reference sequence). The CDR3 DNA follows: TGTGCCAGTAGTACAGGACCCCGGGGGCAGTTCTTC. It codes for CASSTGPRGQFF.

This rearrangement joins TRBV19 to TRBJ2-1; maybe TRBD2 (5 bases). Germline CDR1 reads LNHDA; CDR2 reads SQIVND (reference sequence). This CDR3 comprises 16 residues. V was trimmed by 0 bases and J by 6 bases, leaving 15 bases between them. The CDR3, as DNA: TGTGCCAGTAGTATAGATCTGGACTCTGTCTTCAATGAGCAGTTCTTC. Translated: CASSIDLDSVFNEQFF.

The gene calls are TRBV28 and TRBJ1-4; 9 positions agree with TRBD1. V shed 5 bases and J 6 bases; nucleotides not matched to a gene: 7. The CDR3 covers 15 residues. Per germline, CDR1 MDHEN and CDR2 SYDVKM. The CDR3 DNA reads TGTGCCAGCAGTCCTGGGGACAGGGAGGATGAAAAACTGTTTTTT. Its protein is CASSPGDREDEKLFF.

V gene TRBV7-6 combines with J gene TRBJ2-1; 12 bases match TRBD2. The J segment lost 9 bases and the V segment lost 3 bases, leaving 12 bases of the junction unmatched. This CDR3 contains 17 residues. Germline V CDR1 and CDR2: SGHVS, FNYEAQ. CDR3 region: CASSLEASGRAEGEQFF. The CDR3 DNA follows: TGTGCCAGCAGCTTGGAGGCTAGCGGGAGGGCCGAGGGTGAGCAGTTCTTC.

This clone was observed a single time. CDR3 protein: CASSPQGAGNTEAFF. The DNA for the CDR3 is TGTGCCAGCTCACCTCAGGGGGCCGGGAACACTGAAGCTTTCTTT. The gene calls are TRBV18 and TRBJ1-1; 8 bases map to TRBD1. Germline CDR1 KGHSH, CDR2 LQKENI. The CDR3 contains 15 residues. The J segment lost 1 base and the V segment lost 3 bases, leaving 4 bases of the junction unmatched. Drawing the rest from reference TRBV18 and TRBJ1-1, the complete variable domain is NAGVMQNPRHLVRRRGQEARLRCSPMKGHSHVYWYRQLPEEGLKFMVYLQKENIIDESGMPKERFSAEFPKEGPSILRIQQVVRGDSAAYFCASSPQGAGNTEAFFGQGTRLTVV.

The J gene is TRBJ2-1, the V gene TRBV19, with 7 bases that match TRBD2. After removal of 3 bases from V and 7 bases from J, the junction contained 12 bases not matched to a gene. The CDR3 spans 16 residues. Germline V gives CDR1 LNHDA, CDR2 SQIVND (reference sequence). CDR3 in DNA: TGTGCCAGTAGTATCGGAGGCGGGAGTCACGGAAATGAGCAGTTCTTC. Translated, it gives CASSIGGGSHGNEQFF.

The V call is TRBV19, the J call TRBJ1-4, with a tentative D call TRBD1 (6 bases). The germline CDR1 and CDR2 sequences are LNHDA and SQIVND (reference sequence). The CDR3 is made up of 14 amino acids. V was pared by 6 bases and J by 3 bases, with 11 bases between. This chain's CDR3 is CASRGGGANEKLFF. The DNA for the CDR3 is TGTGCCAGTAGGGGAGGGGGAGCTAATGAAAAACTGTTTTTT.

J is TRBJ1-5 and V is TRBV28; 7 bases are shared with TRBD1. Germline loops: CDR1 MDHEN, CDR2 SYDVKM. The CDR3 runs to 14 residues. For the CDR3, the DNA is TGTGCTCACGGCGGAGGGGGCGTAAGCCAGCCCCAGCATTTT. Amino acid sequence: CAHGGGGVSQPQHF.